The entry below gives a single T cell receptor beta chain sequence along with its context. Its antigen is still unknown. One base away there is no much larger clone; base qualities are not given. Reading the label with the study, this specimen's time point is: baseline before first vaccination. Vaccinee samples were obtained from the UK trials COV001 and COV002, which included a single-blind randomized controlled phase 2/3 trial of AZD1222 (ChAdOx1 nCoV-19) in healthy adults. For TCRbeta chain sequencing, PBMC samples were collected from trial participants at day 0 and at day 28 after the second dose. From the germline V gene (reference sequence), CDR1 is PRHDT and CDR2 is FYEKMQ. Including the terminal cysteine and phenylalanine, the CDR3 comprises 17 residues. Solely the CDR3 DNA is kept, with 51 bases framed from the first base. Trimming accounts for 5 bases at V and 6 bases at J, while the number of junction bases matched to no gene is 9.

The sample belongs to a study of T cell responses to AZD1222 COVID-19 vaccine (dated by TCRdb to the early 2020s). With regard to the full study: Because spike-specific TCR depth and breadth did not differ between the two schedules, AZD1222 recipients who got a second dose at roughly 4 weeks were pooled with those who got a second dose at roughly 12 weeks. A total of 230 to 250 trial participants underwent TCR sequencing, of whom roughly 210 had received two doses of AZD1222 and 26 had received two doses of the MenACWY control vaccine. Trial participants were enrolled by age into 18-55, 56-69 and 70-plus year subgroups, with around 140, 26 and 57 TCR-sequenced participants respectively.

The CDR3 regions of human TCRbeta chains were subjected to immunosequencing. Concerning the study's data processing: Repertoire TCRs were checked for matches against a reference library of SARS-CoV-2-specific TCRs that had been generated using the MIRA antigen-specificity platform. Breadth was defined as the fraction of unique TCRs that were SARS-CoV-2-associated, and depth was defined as the fraction of total T cells that were SARS-CoV-2-associated. Each spike-specific TCR was assigned to its reactive spike region and to a CD4 or CD8 class using the MIRA data. Log10-transformed breadth and depth values were compared by one-way ANOVA with Sidak's multiple comparisons tests. In TCRdb, the immuneACCESS table is reduced to in-frame sequences with V and J assigned. These tables do not hold every clone; where another copy was compared, an unresolved V gene accounts for under half, and the others remain unexplained. For V, J and clone size, that table is used; D and trimming come from the DNA. The sample includes about 150,000 clones, with 90% observed a single time. Approximately 3% of the sample is in the top ten clones.

Overall study outcomes, separate from this receptor: Vaccine-associated CD4 TCRs spanned the whole spike protein, with dominant responses in regions 160-218 and 743-854. No day 14 peak-response samples were available, so repertoires were characterized only after the peak T cell response. A significant rise in spike-specific TCR breadth and depth was observed after two AZD1222 doses relative to day 0 and relative to MenACWY recipients. Reportedly, almost half of the unique spike-specific TCRs recognized epitopes lying outside the regions that are mutated in the B.1.351 and B.1.1.7 variants. The 56-69-year group was small, and its depth increase did not reach significance, likely because of low power. Only a handful of AZD1222 recipients were SARS-CoV-2 seropositive at baseline, limiting conclusions about previously exposed vaccinees. Participants were mostly white British, with more females than males. The authors suggested clonal diversity may have been underestimated.

This sequence originates from an adult in good health. Recombination joined TRBV13 with TRBJ2-1; 14 bases in the middle match TRBD2. The sequencing here drew on peripheral blood, taken on day 0 of AZD1222 vaccination. The CDR3 reads CASSPRLAGGQGNEQFF. The nucleotides are TGTGCCAGCAGCCCCCGACTAGCGGGGGGGCAGGGCAATGAGCAGTTCTTC. Reference TRBV13 and TRBJ2-1 proteins supply the regions before and after the CDR3; the full variable domain is: AAGVIQSPRHLIKEKRETATLKCYPIPRHDTVYWYQQGPGQDPQFLISFYEKMQSDKGSIPDRFSAQQFSDYHSELNMSSLELGDSALYFCASSPRLAGGQGNEQFFGPGTRLTVL.